This T cell receptor beta chain derives from a study of CD8+ T cells in alopecia areata. As for the study in general: Tofacitinib therapy took 6 to 18 months; 6 months off drug came after. Study-level results: TCRs were shared less clearly across patients than in mice, possibly for HLA-related reasons. Greater clonality was observed in lesional scalp samples, especially alopecia totalis/universalis, versus normal scalp.

There are 12 residues in the CDR3. Germline CDR1 and CDR2: SGHVS and FNYEAQ. V was pared by 2 bases and J by 9 bases, with 11 bases between. Alopecia areata patients provided lesional scalp punch biopsies and peripheral blood. After isolation, RNA underwent reverse transcription to generate cDNA as the sequencing template. Using immunoSEQ multiplex PCR, the repertoire was profiled, and TCRdb retains in-frame clones only, with some absent. The data show 100,000 to 150,000 clones, 30% to 40% seen once. With regard to this clone: Its antigen is unidentified.

The origin of this receptor is a human donor with alopecia areata. Specimen: CD4+ T cells sorted from blood. The chain employs TRBV7-6 and TRBJ2-7; D is possibly TRBD1 (6 bases). In nucleotides, the CDR3 is TGTGCCAGCAGCTTACCTACAGGGATGCAGTACTTC. This sequence encodes CASSLPTGMQYF.